This TCR beta chain derives from a study of regulatory T cells in long-lasting Graves disease (dated by TCRdb to the early 2020s). The study in broad terms: In the newly diagnosed Graves' disease group, patients had been taking antithyroid drugs for less than 3 months. Patients with persistent Graves' disease were compared with patients with newly diagnosed Graves' disease using TCR sequencing and RNA sequencing of peripheral blood. The study was conducted in China and was registered as a clinical trial. A total of 35 or so samples were covered by TCR sequencing, comprising around 13 persistent and roughly 20 newly diagnosed Graves' disease patients.

Worth noting for this clonotype: Its antigen remains unidentified. No much larger clone exists at a distance of one base, and base qualities are not known.

Library preparation was by multiplex PCR. The sequencer was an Illumina HiSeq 4000. iRepertoire HTBI primers and Arm-PCR amplification of CDR3 regions were used to construct TCR beta libraries. PCR products were gel purified before sequencing. On the study's bioinformatics: A total of fewer than 80 TRBV and 14 TRBJ segments were identified across samples and were used for gene usage analysis of CDR3 amino acid clonotypes. COPE and FqMerger were used to merge the filtered high-quality paired reads into contigs. BLAST was used to align contigs to the IMGT TRBV, TRBD and TRBJ reference genes, and CDR3 was defined following IMGT. Any clonotype with a frequency above 0.1% was classified as a highly expanded clone. Shannon entropy was used to measure repertoire diversity, and the Gini coefficient was used to measure V-J evenness. A clonotype found in more than one individual was treated as public. TCRdb applied fastp at Q25 and MiXCR to the public reads, then kept only in-frame beta chains. Identical CDR3 proteins give one entry, which carries the most common genes and DNA. TCRdb, rather than the study authors, made the V and J calls. The sample records approximately 460,000 distinct CDR3 sequences, 16% of which are singletons. 9.5% to 12% of the sample comes from the top ten.

Study-level results and caveats: As a limitation, the authors acknowledged that the small sample size may reduce accuracy. Only peripheral blood was studied, because thyroid tissue, the primary lesion, was inaccessible. TRBV28, TRBJ1-2 and TRBJ2-5 were preferentially used in persistent disease, while TRBV20-1 and TRBJ2-1 were favored in newly diagnosed disease. More public clonotypes were shared among persistent patients (under 3,000) than among newly diagnosed patients (roughly 1,000). Sequencing and analysis were limited to the TCR beta chain. Persistent Graves' disease patients showed lower TCR Shannon entropy and fewer highly expanded clones than newly diagnosed patients, suggesting clonal expansion.

The time point label for this specimen denotes: newly diagnosed GD, antithyroid drugs for less than 3 months. For both TCR sequencing and RNA sequencing, RNA was extracted from PBMCs in TRIzol. Graves' disease was diagnosed according to American Thyroid Association guidelines. The patients came from an endocrinology department in Xi'an, China. Each patient gave approximately 10 milliliters of peripheral blood, collected in an EDTA anticoagulant tube. PBMCs were isolated by Ficoll Paque Plus density gradient separation without further T cell sorting. An Agilent 2100 Bioanalyzer and agarose gel were used to check RNA quality, while a NanoDrop 2000 measured RNA concentration. The CDR3 measures 15 amino acids from cysteine to phenylalanine. Only the CDR3 region is kept as DNA, spanning 45 bases read in frame from base 1. CDR1 SGHTA and CDR2 FQGTGA are derived from the germline V gene. The trim is 4 bases for V and 0 bases for J, with a gap of 10 bases between the germline ends.

This same sample was also part of a study on T cells in Graves' hyperthyroidism and ophthalmopathy. Taken from the second paper: Graves' hyperthyroidism was defined as stable when no progression to ophthalmopathy occurred over 18 months of follow-up. The hyperthyroidism patients were between 18 and 65 years old and newly diagnosed, with a disease duration of less than 2 months. The study excluded patients with uncontrolled infections, other autoimmune diseases, pregnancy or lactation. Diagnoses were established on the basis of clinical symptoms, serum thyroxine and TRAb, thyroid ultrasound, and orbital computed tomography. For the first round of RT-PCR on the TCR CDR3, the HTBI primer set was used together with the Qiagen OneStep RT-PCR kit. Most expanded thyroid clonotypes (frequency above 0.001) were also detected in blood, a finding suggesting that blood repertoires may reflect thyroid immune responses. A model built on a 13 V-J signature distinguished ophthalmopathy from stable hyperthyroidism, reaching 85% to 90% sensitivity and approximately 83% specificity in cross-validation and 80%/75% in testing. In validation, the model predicted progression to ophthalmopathy with around 71% sensitivity and approximately 74% specificity, a median of roughly seven months before onset. A discovery cohort of about a hundred patients, about 40 with Graves' ophthalmopathy and approximately 60 with stable Graves' hyperthyroidism, was used to find distinguishing TCR V-J signatures. Whether ophthalmopathy could be predicted prospectively was tested in an independent validation cohort made up of approximately 19 hyperthyroidism patients plus 17 patients who later progressed to ophthalmopathy. The roughly 100 discovery patients were randomly divided into training and test sets at a 7:3 ratio. In addition, the study compared T-cell repertoires in thyroid tissue and in blood from about six Graves' hyperthyroidism patients. After blood sampling, hyperthyroidism patients were treated with methimazole at a starting dose of 30 mg daily, and ophthalmopathy patients were treated with high-dose intravenous methylprednisolone. The libraries were constructed in a second round of multiplex PCR and then size-selected and purified. Sequencing of the libraries was done on an Illumina HiSeq2000 using paired-end 100 bp reads. Raw data were processed with SOAPnuke, discarding reads with adapters, uncalled bases, mean Phred below 15, or no exact constant-primer or identifier match. COPE v1.2.5 was used to merge high-quality paired reads, and clonotypes were defined as unique nucleotide sequences. MiTCR v1.1 was used to align the clonotypes against IMGT TRBV, TRBD and TRBJ reference segments. The analysis was restricted to V-J combinations with a frequency above 0.0001, which together covered 99.2% of the repertoires. A TCS score was defined as the ratio of F50 (clonal expansion) to E x V (chaos), with BLOSUM62-based TCRdist applied between CDR3 peptides within each V-J. Welch's t-statistics and random forest reduced around 510 V-J features to around 14, which were used in a naive Bayes classifier (R e1071). Sample size was not statistically predetermined, and blinding of investigators to group allocation was not performed. According to the paper, TCR Vbeta CDR3 sequencing was carried out on some 130 peripheral blood samples, which came from 40 to 45 ophthalmopathy, approximately 78 hyperthyroidism and some 17 progressor patients.

The sample in question was peripheral blood mononuclear cells (PBMCs), obtained at new diagnosis, from a patient treated with antithyroid drugs. The origin of this receptor is a woman aged 25 to 45 with Graves disease. Donor details come from another sample of the same person, matched by shared clones. The rearranged chain carries TRBV7-3 and TRBJ1-3; no confident D gene assignment can be made. The DNA reads TGTGCCAGCAGCTCTTACCTTCGCTCTGGAAACACCATATATTTT. The encoded protein is CASSSYLRSGNTIYF.